The table lists the clone carrying this TCR beta chain with a few counts. Its antigen is unknown. A template switching step contributed a universal primer site, while unique molecular identifiers were present in the cDNA. TCRdb re-called the 5' RACE reads with MiXCR, one entry per CDR3 protein. The sample yields approximately 670,000 distinct CDR3 sequences, 6% to 6.5% seen once. This entry comes from a study of identical twins. V trimming: 5 bases; J trimming: 2 bases; junction bases outside the gene matches: 8. This CDR3 is 16 amino acids long. Germline lookup yields CDR1 SEHNR and CDR2 FQNEAQ (reference sequence). Study observations and caveats: Conclusions came from cross-sectional statistical analysis, not from following the same donors.

The chain joins TRBV7-9 to TRBJ2-5; 10 bases agree with TRBD2. The TCR comes from a man aged 18 to 29 in good health. Source material: naive T cells sorted from blood. The CDR3 region has the DNA TGTGCCAGCAGCAAACTGAGGACTAGCGGACAAGAGACCCAGTACTTC. It is translated as CASSKLRTSGQETQYF.